This T cell receptor beta chain was sequenced during a study of regulatory T cells in long-lasting Graves disease. In this sample, this clonotype turned up many times. Building the TCR beta libraries relied on iRepertoire HTBI primers, and CDR3 regions underwent Arm-PCR. TCRdb reprocessed the multiplex PCR reads via MiXCR and lists one record per CDR3 protein. The data contain fewer than 350,000 distinct CDR3 sequences, 18% of them singletons. Indicated time point: newly diagnosed GD, antithyroid drugs for less than 3 months. Construction of the TCR library relied on RNA isolated from PBMCs. EDTA tubes received around 9.9 milliliters of collected peripheral blood. The germline V gene has CDR1 GTSNPN and CDR2 SVGIG (reference sequence). There are 15 residues in the CDR3. The J segment lost 4 bases and the V segment lost 4 bases, leaving 8 bases of the junction unmatched.

The sequence was obtained from a female donor with Graves disease. V usage is TRBV30 and J usage is TRBJ1-5; 9 nucleotides align to TRBD1. This specimen was peripheral blood mononuclear cells (PBMCs), taken at new diagnosis, from a patient treated with antithyroid drugs. The CDR3 nucleotides read TGTGCCTGGAACTCCGGGACAGGGAGAAATCAGCCCCAGCATTTT. Translating gives CAWNSGTGRNQPQHF.